The 16 T cell receptor beta chains presented below share a single source sample, sequenced in a study of CD8 T cells in ankylosing spondylitis. Each CDR3 protein is one row after TCRdb ran MiXCR on the 5' RACE reads. This table holds 40,000 to 50,000 distinct CDR3 sequences, around 2.9% found once. The source material was blood, either unsorted or a sorted T cell fraction (not recorded which). These receptors all come from a male donor with ankylosing spondylitis or in good health (not recorded which).

This clonotype was detected many times. J is TRBJ2-3 and V is TRBV9, with 7 bases that match TRBD2. The germline V gene encodes CDR1 SGDLS and CDR2 YYNGEE. The CDR3 runs to 14 residues. V was clipped by 2 bases and J by 4 bases; unmatched bases: 4. The CDR3 loop is CASSVLGGADTQYF. In DNA form, the CDR3 reads TGTGCCAGCAGCGTCTTGGGAGGGGCAGATACGCAGTATTTT.

Many counts were recorded for this clonotype. This sequence joins TRBV9 and TRBJ2-2; the match to TRBD1 covers 11 bases. Germline V lookup: CDR1 SGDLS, CDR2 YYNGEE. J lost 6 bases, V lost 3 bases, and 7 bases had no gene match. This CDR3 is built from 16 residues. The CDR3 DNA sequence: TGTGCCAGCAGCGCCGGACAGGGGGCGCGTGCCGGGGAGCTGTTTTTT. It yields the protein CASSAGQGARAGELFF.

This clonotype has a count of ten or more. The rearrangement joins TRBV9 to TRBJ2-7; tentatively, D is TRBD1 or TRBD2 (6 bases each). Per germline, CDR1 SGDLS and CDR2 YYNGEE. Trimming pared 5 bases from V and 6 bases from J, leaving 15 bases between. The CDR3 is 13 amino acids. CDR3 loop: CASSSTEGVEQYF. In nucleotides, the CDR3 is TGTGCCAGCAGTTCAACGGAGGGGGTCGAGCAGTACTTC.

Remarks on this clonotype: The junction differs from germline at one of its ends, possibly a read error. The chain joins TRBV3-1 to TRBJ1-1; 7 bases map to TRBD1. CDR1 is LGHDT, CDR2 YNNKEL, per germline (reference sequence). This CDR3 region has 17 residues. In DNA, the CDR3 is TGTGTCAGCTGGGAGGAGGCACAGGGGATCTTGAACACTGAAGCTTTCTTT. Its protein is CVSWEEAQGILNTEAFF. Full variable domain (remainder filled in from reference TRBV3-1 and TRBJ1-1): DTAVSQTPKYLVTQMGNDKSIKCEQNLGHDTMYWYKQDSKKFLKIMFSYNNKELIINETVPNRFSPKSPDKAHLNLHINSLELGDSAVYFCVSWEEAQGILNTEAFFGQGTRLTVV.

In its sample, this clonotype was seen many times. This sequence joins TRBV9 and TRBJ2-2, with 9 bases lining up with TRBD1. Germline V gene lookup returns CDR1 SGDLS and CDR2 YYNGEE. There are 16 residues in the CDR3. V dropped 2 bases and J dropped 7; count of bases not matched to a gene: 9. The CDR3 is CASSVTGQGYGGELFF. For the CDR3, the DNA is TGTGCCAGCAGCGTCACGGGACAGGGATACGGCGGGGAGCTGTTTTTT.

This clonotype was recorded at least ten times. This chain joins TRBV9 and TRBJ2-7; weak D call: TRBD1 (5 bases). This CDR3 region has 15 residues. Germline V CDR1 and CDR2: SGDLS, YYNGEE. Trimming took off 0 bases at V and 2 bases at J, with 12 bases between the two ends. CDR3 bases: TGTGCCAGCAGCGTAGCTCAGGACAACGCCTACGAGCAGTACTTC. This encodes CASSVAQDNAYEQYF.

This clonotype has a count of ten or more. The chain uses TRBV9 and TRBJ2-3; maybe TRBD2 (7 bases). The CDR3 spans 15 residues. V lost 0 bases, J lost 4 bases, and 12 bases lay in between. Germline CDR1 reads SGDLS; CDR2 reads YYNGEE. The chain's CDR3 is CASSVALGGADTQYF. CDR3 coding DNA: TGTGCCAGCAGCGTAGCACTAGGGGGGGCAGATACGCAGTATTTT.

This clonotype was counted many times. The chain combines TRBV21-1 with TRBJ2-5; TRBD1, the table's D call, lacks a check against the DNA. TRBV21-1 is a pseudogene. The CDR3 runs 14 residues. Here the CDR3 DNA reads TGTGCCAGCAGCAAAGGGGGCGGCGAAGAGACCCAGTACTTC. Its translation is CASSKGGGEETQYF.

This clonotype was found a few times. This sequence joins TRBV21-1 and TRBJ2-7. TRBV21-1 corresponds to a pseudogene. The CDR3 consists of 15 residues. The DNA for the CDR3 is TGTGCCAGCAGCAACCGACAGGTAGACTCCTACGAGCAGTACTTC. Its translation: CASSNRQVDSYEQYF.

This clonotype has at least ten counts. CDR3 region: CASSPLPGLPNSPLHF. CDR3 in DNA: TGTGCCAGCAGCCCCCTGCCGGGGCTTCCGAATTCACCCCTCCACTTT. The chain links TRBV9 to TRBJ1-6; the D gene is possibly TRBD1 (5 bases). CDR1 SGDLS and CDR2 YYNGEE come from the germline V gene. Trimming removed 4 bases from V and 7 bases from J, with 18 bases in between. CDR3 length: 16 residues.

This clonotype was recorded many times. The chain combines TRBV9 with TRBJ1-5; D gene unclear. CDR1 is SGDLS, CDR2 YYNGEE, per germline. Trimming took 3 bases from V and 7 from J, leaving 11 bases between them. The CDR3 is made up of 13 amino acids. The CDR3, as DNA: TGTGCCAGCAGCGACCGGACCGGGCAGCCCCAGCATTTT. Protein: CASSDRTGQPQHF.

This clonotype showed up many times. The chain couples TRBV9 to TRBJ2-3; D may be TRBD1 or TRBD2 (5 bases each). Germline V gene lookup returns CDR1 SGDLS and CDR2 YYNGEE. The V gene lost 3 bases and the J gene lost 0 bases, with 14 bases spanning the gap. This CDR3 region has 16 residues. The DNA for the CDR3 is TGTGCCAGCAGCGGTCGACCGGGACCTAGCACAGATACGCAGTATTTT. As protein: CASSGRPGPSTDTQYF.

At least ten counts were recorded for this clonotype. The genes are TRBV9 and TRBJ1-3; D ambiguous. The germline V gene encodes CDR1 SGDLS and CDR2 YYNGEE. This CDR3 has 12 residues. V lost 3 bases and J lost 2, with 3 bases in between. In DNA, the CDR3 is TGTGCCAGCAGCGAAACTGGAAACACCATATATTTT. Translated: CASSETGNTIYF.

This clonotype occurred many times. The rearrangement uses TRBV9 and TRBJ1-4, with D possibly being TRBD1 (6 bases). V lost 4 bases and J lost 0, with 10 bases in between. Germline V gives CDR1 SGDLS, CDR2 YYNGEE. This CDR3 has 15 residues. CDR3 DNA sequence: TGTGCCAGCAGCCTGGGGGCCTCAACTAATGAAAAACTGTTTTTT. It translates to CASSLGASTNEKLFF. Full variable domain (outside the CDR3, taken from reference TRBV9 and TRBJ1-4): DSGVTQTPKHLITATGQRVTLRCSPRSGDLSVYWYQQSLDQGLQFLIQYYNGEERAKGNILERFSAQQFPDLHSELNLSSLELGDSALYFCASSLGASTNEKLFFGSGTQLSVL.

This clonotype was found many times. The J gene is TRBJ1-1, the V gene TRBV9, with 9 bases fitting TRBD1. The germline gives CDR1 SGDLS, CDR2 YYNGEE. This CDR3 is built from 15 residues. V gave up 4 bases and J gave up 2 bases; unmatched junction bases: 6. The DNA of the CDR3 is TGTGCCAGCAGCCTGTGGGACAGGGCCAACACTGAAGCTTTCTTT. Translation: CASSLWDRANTEAFF.

This clonotype was counted many times. The chain has TRBV9 and TRBJ1-4; D possibly corresponds to TRBD1 (5 bases). Trimming pared 5 bases from V and 5 bases from J, leaving 10 bases between. Germline lookup yields CDR1 SGDLS and CDR2 YYNGEE. The CDR3 has 13 residues. CDR3 residues: CASSIGGNEKLFF. DNA of the CDR3: TGTGCCAGCAGTATCGGGGGGAATGAAAAACTGTTTTTT.